The TCR beta chain under discussion was sequenced for a study of T cells in Graves' hyperthyroidism and ophthalmopathy. What was amplified from RNA transcripts were TCR beta CDR3 regions. Researchers ran a first-round RT-PCR on the TCR CDR3 using the HTBI primer set. TCRdb ran MiXCR on the multiplex PCR reads and lists one entry per CDR3 protein. The table records around 660,000 distinct CDR3 sequences, approximately 42% of them present only once. Study-level findings and limits: Researchers report that a 13 V-J model separated ophthalmopathy from stable hyperthyroidism. Prediction of ophthalmopathy progression came a median around 6 months pre-onset.

About this clonotype itself: Its target is unknown.

The CDR3 runs to 13 residues. Germline values: CDR1 SNHLY, CDR2 FYNNEI. Trimming shortened V by 8 bases and J by 7 bases, and 17 bases separated the two germline ends. The J gene is TRBJ1-2, the V gene TRBV2, with TRBD1 as a possible D gene (6 bases). Sequencing input: peripheral blood or thyroid tissue (not recorded which). The clonotype was recovered from an adult man with Graves' disease, either hyperthyroidism or ophthalmopathy (not recorded which). The CDR3 DNA is TGTGCCAGCCGACAGGAGGGGATCGGTGGCTACACCTTC. Its protein product is CASRQEGIGGYTF.